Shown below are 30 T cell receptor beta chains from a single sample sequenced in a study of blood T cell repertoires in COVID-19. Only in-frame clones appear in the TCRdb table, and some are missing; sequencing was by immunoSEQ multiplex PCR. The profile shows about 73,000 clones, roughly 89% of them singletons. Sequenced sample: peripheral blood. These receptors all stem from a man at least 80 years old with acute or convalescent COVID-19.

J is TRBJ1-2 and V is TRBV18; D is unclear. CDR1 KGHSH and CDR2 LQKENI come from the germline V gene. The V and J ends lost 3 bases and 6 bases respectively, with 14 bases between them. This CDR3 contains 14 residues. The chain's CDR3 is CASSPIHAGDGYTF. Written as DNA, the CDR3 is TGTGCCAGCTCACCCATTCACGCCGGGGATGGCTACACCTTC.

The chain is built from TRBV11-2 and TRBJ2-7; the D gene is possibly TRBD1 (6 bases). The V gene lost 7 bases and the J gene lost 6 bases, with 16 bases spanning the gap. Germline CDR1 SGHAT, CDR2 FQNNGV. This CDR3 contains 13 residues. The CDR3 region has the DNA TGTGCCAGCAACAAGGACAGCTCAGGCGAGCAGTACTTC. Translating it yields CASNKDSSGEQYF.

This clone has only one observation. Here the CDR3 DNA reads TGTGCCAGCAGCTTGTTTGGAGGATCAGGGGCCAACGTCCTGACTTTC. Translating gives CASSLFGGSGANVLTF. V and J are TRBV5-8 and TRBJ2-6, with a weak D call TRBD2 (5 bases). This CDR3 has 16 residues. Germline CDR1 SGHTS, CDR2 YDEGEE. V dropped 1 base and J dropped 4 bases, with 12 bases sitting between them. Full variable domain (missing parts from reference TRBV5-8 and TRBJ2-6): EAGVTQSPTHLIKTRGQQATLRCSPISGHTSVYWYQQALGLGLQFLLWYDEGEERNRGNFPPRFSGRQFPNYSSELNVNALELEDSALYLCASSLFGGSGANVLTFGAGSRLTVL.

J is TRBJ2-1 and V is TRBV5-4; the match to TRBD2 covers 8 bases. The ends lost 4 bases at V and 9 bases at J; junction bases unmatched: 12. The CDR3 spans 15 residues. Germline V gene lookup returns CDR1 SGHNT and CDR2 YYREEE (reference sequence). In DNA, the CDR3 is TGTGCCAGCAGCCTACCCGGGACTAGTAGGGGTGAGCAGTTCTTC. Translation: CASSLPGTSRGEQFF. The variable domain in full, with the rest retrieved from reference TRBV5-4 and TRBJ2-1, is ETGVTQSPTHLIKTRGQQVTLRCSSQSGHNTVSWYQQALGQGPQFIFQYYREEENGRGNFPPRFSGLQFPNYSSELNVNALELDDSALYLCASSLPGTSRGEQFFGPGTRLTVL.

CDR3 coding DNA: TGTGCCAGTAGTGCCTGGACAACTAACACCGGGGAGCTGTTTTTT. Translation gives CASSAWTTNTGELFF. This chain joins TRBV19 and TRBJ2-2; tentatively, D is TRBD1 (5 bases). Looked up from germline, CDR1 is LNHDA and CDR2 is SQIVND (reference sequence). V was shortened by 5 bases and J by 2 bases, with 12 bases between the two germline ends. The CDR3 consists of 15 residues.

The DNA of the CDR3 is TGTGCCAGCAGTTTAGACTTGCTGAACACTGAAGCTTTCTTT. Amino acid sequence: CASSLDLLNTEAFF. This chain joins TRBV27 and TRBJ1-1; D is unresolved. The CDR3 loop spans 14 amino acids. Between the trimmed V and J ends, which lost 2 bases and 0 bases, there was a span of 7 bases. CDR1 is MNHEY and CDR2 is SMNVEV in the germline V gene (reference sequence).

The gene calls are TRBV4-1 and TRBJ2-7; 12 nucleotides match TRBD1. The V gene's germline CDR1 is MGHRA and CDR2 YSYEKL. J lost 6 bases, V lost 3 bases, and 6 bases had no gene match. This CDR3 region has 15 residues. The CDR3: CASSQAGQGAIEQYF. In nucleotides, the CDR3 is TGCGCCAGCAGCCAGGCGGGACAGGGGGCAATCGAGCAGTACTTC.

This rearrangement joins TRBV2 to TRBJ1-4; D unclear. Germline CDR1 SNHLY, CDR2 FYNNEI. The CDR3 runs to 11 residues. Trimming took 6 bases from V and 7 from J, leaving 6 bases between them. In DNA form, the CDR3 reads TGTGCCAGCAGCGGTCGTGAAAAACTGTTTTTT. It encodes CASSGREKLFF.

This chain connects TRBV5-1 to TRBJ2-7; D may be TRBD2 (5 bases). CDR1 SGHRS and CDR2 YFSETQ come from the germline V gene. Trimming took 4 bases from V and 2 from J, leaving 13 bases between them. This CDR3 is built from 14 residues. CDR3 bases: TGCGCCAGCAGCGCGGGCCCCAGTACCTACGAGCAGTACTTC. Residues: CASSAGPSTYEQYF.

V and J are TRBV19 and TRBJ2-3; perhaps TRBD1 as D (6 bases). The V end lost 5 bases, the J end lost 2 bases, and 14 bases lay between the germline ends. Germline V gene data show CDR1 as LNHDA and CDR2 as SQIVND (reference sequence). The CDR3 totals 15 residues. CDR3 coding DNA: TGTGCCAGTAGTTCCCTCCGGGACATCACAGATACGCAGTATTTT. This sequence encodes CASSSLRDITDTQYF.

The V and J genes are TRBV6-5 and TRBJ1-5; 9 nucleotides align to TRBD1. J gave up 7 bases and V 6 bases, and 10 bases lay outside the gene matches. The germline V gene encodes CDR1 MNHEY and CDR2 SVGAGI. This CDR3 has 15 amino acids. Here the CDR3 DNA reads TGTGCCAGCAGGAGGACAGGGGAGCTCGGACAGCCCCAGCATTTT. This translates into CASRRTGELGQPQHF.

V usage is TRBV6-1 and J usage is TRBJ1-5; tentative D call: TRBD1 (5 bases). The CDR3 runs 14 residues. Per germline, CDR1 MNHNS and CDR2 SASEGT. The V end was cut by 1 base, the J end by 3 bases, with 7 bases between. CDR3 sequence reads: CASSEGQTNQPQHF. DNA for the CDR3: TGTGCCAGCAGTGAAGGACAGACCAATCAGCCCCAGCATTTT.

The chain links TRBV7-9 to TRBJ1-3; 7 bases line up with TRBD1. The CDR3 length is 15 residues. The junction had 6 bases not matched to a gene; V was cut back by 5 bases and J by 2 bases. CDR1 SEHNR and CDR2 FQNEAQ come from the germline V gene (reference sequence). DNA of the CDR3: TGTGCCAGCAGCCGGATGACAGGGACTGGAAACACCATATATTTT. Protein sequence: CASSRMTGTGNTIYF. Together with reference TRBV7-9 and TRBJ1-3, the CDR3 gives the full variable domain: DTGVSQNPRHKITKRGQNVTFRCDPISEHNRLYWYRQTLGQGPEFLTYFQNEAQLEKSRLLSDRFSAERPKGSFSTLEIQRTEQGDSAMYLCASSRMTGTGNTIYFGEGSWLTVV.

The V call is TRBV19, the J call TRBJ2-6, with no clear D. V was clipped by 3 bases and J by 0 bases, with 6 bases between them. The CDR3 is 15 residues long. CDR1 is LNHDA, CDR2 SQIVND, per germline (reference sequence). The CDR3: CASSMRFSGANVLTF. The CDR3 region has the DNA TGTGCCAGTAGTATGCGGTTCTCTGGGGCCAACGTCCTGACTTTC.

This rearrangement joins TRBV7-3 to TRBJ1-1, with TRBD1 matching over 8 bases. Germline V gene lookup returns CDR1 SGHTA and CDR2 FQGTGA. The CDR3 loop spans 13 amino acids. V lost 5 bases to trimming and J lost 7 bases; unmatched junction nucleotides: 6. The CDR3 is CASSASGGVEAFF. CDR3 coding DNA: TGTGCCAGCAGCGCCTCAGGGGGCGTTGAAGCTTTCTTT.

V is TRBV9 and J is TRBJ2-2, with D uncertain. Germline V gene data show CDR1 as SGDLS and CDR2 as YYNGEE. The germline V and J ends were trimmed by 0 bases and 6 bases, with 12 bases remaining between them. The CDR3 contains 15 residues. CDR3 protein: CASSVDRMGSGELFF. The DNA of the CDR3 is TGTGCCAGCAGCGTAGATAGGATGGGCTCCGGGGAGCTGTTTTTT.

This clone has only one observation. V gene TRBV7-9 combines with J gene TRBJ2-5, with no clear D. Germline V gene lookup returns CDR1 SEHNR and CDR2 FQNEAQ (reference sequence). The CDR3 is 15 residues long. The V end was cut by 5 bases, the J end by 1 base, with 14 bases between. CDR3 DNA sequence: TGTGCCAGCAGCCCCCGCCCGCGGTCCCAAGAGACCCAGTACTTC. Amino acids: CASSPRPRSQETQYF.

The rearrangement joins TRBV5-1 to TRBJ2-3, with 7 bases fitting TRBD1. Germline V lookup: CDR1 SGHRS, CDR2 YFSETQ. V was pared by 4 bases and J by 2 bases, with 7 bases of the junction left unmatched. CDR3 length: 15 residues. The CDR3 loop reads CASSRDSSSTDTQYF. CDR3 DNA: TGCGCCAGCAGCCGGGACAGTAGTTCCACAGATACGCAGTATTTT.

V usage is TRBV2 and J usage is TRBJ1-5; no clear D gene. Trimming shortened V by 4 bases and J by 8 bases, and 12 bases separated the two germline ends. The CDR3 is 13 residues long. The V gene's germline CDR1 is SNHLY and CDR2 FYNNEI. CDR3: CASSGTPGEPQHF. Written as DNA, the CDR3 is TGTGCCAGCAGTGGGACTCCTGGGGAGCCCCAGCATTTT.

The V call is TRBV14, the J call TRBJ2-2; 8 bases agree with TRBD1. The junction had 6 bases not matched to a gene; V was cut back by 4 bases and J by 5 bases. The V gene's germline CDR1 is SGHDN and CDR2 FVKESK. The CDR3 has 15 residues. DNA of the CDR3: TGTGCCAGCAGCCTTGGACAGGGTTATACCGGGGAGCTGTTTTTT. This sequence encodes CASSLGQGYTGELFF.

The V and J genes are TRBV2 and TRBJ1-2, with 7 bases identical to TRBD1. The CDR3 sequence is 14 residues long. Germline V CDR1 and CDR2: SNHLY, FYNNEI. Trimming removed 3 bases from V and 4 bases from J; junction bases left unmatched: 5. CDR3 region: CASSETGKTYGYTF. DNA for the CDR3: TGTGCCAGCAGTGAGACAGGGAAGACCTATGGCTACACCTTC.

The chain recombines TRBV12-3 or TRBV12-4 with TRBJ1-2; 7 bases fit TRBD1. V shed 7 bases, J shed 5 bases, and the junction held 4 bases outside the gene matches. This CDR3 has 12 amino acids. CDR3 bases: TGTGCCAGCACCCAGGGGGGTTATGGCTACACCTTC. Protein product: CASTQGGYGYTF.

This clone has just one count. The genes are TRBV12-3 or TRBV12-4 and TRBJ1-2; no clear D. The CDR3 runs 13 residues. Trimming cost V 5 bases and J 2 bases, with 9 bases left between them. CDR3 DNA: TGTGCCAGCAGTGAAACAGTGAACTATGGCTACACCTTC. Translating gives CASSETVNYGYTF.

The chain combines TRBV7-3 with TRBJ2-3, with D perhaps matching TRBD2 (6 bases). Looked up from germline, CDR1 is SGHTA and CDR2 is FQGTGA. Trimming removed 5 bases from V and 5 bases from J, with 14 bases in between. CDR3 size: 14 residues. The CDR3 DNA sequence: TGTGCCAGCAGCACCGGACTGGAGGGAGATACGCAGTATTTT. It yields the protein CASSTGLEGDTQYF.

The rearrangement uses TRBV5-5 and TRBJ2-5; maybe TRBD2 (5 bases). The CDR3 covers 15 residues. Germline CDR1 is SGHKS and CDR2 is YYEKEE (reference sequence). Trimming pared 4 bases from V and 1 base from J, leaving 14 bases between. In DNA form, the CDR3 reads TGTGCCAGCAGCGGTGGAGGACGGAGCCAAGAGACCCAGTACTTC. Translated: CASSGGGRSQETQYF.

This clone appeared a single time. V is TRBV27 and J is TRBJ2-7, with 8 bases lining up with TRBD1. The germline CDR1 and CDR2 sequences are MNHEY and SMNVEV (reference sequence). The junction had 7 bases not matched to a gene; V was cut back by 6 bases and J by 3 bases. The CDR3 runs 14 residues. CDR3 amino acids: CASSPGTGGYEQYF. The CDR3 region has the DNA TGTGCCAGCAGCCCGGGTACAGGGGGCTACGAGCAGTACTTC.

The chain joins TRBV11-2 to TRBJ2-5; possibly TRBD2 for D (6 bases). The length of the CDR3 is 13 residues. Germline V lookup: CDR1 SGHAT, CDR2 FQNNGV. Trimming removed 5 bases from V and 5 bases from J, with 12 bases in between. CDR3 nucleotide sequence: TGTGCCAGCAGCCTGACTAGGGAGGAGACCCAGTACTTC. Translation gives CASSLTREETQYF.

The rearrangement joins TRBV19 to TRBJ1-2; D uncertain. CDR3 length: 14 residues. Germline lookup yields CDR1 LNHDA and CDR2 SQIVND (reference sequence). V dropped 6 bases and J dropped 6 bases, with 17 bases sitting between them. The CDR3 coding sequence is TGTGCCAGTAGCTACAACAGTATAGTGAATGGCTACACCTTC. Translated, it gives CASSYNSIVNGYTF.

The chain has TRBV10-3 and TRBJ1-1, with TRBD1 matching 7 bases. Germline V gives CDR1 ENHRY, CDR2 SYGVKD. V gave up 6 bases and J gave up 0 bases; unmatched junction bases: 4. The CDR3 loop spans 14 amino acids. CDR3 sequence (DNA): TGTGCCATCAGGACGGGACAGATGAACACTGAAGCTTTCTTT. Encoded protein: CAIRTGQMNTEAFF.

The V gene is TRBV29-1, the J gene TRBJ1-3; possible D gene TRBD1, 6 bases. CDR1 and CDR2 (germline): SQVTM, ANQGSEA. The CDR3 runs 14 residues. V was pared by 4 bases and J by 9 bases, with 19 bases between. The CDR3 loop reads CSVGEGHSRGTIYF. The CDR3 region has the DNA TGCAGCGTTGGAGAGGGACATTCACGGGGCACCATATATTTT.